The 2 T cell receptor beta chains reported below all come from one sample, sequenced in a study of control samples from healthy donors and cancer patients (dated by TCRdb to the early 2020s). Library preparation was by the immunoSEQ multiplex PCR assay. Sourced from immuneACCESS, this table was stored by TCRdb with only in-frame sequences that have V and J called. A share of the clones is absent; for the studies checked, an unresolved V gene accounts for under half, and the remainder has no known explanation. This sample comprises approximately 150,000 clones, approximately 94% of them detected only once. The ten largest account for about 1.4% of the sample. The sequenced sample consisted of blood. All receptors come from a woman aged 18-29 years in good health.

The chain recombines TRBV28 with TRBJ2-5; TRBD1 matches at 8 bases. Germline lookup yields CDR1 MDHEN and CDR2 SYDVKM. The V segment lost 2 bases and the J segment 4 bases; nucleotides outside the gene matches: 9. The CDR3 extends over 16 amino acids. The CDR3 DNA sequence: TGTGCCAGCAGTTTACGGTCAGGGGGCATGGTAGAGACCCAGTACTTC. Amino acids: CASSLRSGGMVETQYF.

The genes are TRBV28 and TRBJ1-5; D is ambiguous. This CDR3 is built from 14 residues. The germline V and J ends were trimmed by 10 bases and 0 bases, with 13 bases remaining between them. CDR1 and CDR2 from the germline V gene are MDHEN and SYDVKM. The CDR3 loop is CATKGTFSNQPQHF. CDR3 bases: TGTGCCACGAAAGGCACCTTTAGCAATCAGCCCCAGCATTTT.